Presented here are 20 T cell receptor beta chains from one specimen sequenced in a study of shared clonotypes between healthy human individuals. Sequencing used immunoSEQ multiplex PCR; TCRdb keeps in-frame clones, though not all of them. The sample lists around 500,000 clones; 79% were seen once. Sequenced sample: PBMCs. The receptors originated from a woman aged 40 to 50 in good health. Some clones in this sample may be carry-over from other donors' samples.

The DNA of the CDR3 is TGTGCCAGCAGCTTAGCCTGGGGAGTGACAGGGTCCCACGAGCAGTACTTC. Amino acids: CASSLAWGVTGSHEQYF. J is TRBJ2-7 and V is TRBV7-8, with 7 bases that match TRBD1. The V gene's germline CDR1 is SGHVS and CDR2 FQNEAQ. The CDR3 is made up of 17 amino acids. V was pared by 0 bases and J by 5 bases, with 13 bases of the junction left unmatched. Full variable domain (outside the CDR3, taken from reference TRBV7-8 and TRBJ2-7): GAGVSQSPRYKVAKRGQDVALRCDPISGHVSLFWYQQALGQGPEFLTYFQNEAQLDKSGLPSDRFFAERPEGSVSTLKIQRTQQEDSAVYLCASSLAWGVTGSHEQYFGPGTRLTVT.

The gene calls are TRBV28 and TRBJ2-7; D is perhaps TRBD2 (7 bases). The CDR3 extends over 13 amino acids. V lost 4 bases and J lost 6, with 13 bases in between. Germline V gene lookup returns CDR1 MDHEN and CDR2 SYDVKM. CDR3 loop: CASSSGGRVEQYF. CDR3 nucleotide sequence: TGTGCCAGCAGTTCCGGGGGGCGCGTCGAGCAGTACTTC.

This clone was seen just once. The chain recombines TRBV11-2 with TRBJ2-2, with 12 bases that match TRBD2. Unmatched junction bases numbered 8, after V lost 5 bases and J lost 4 bases. The CDR3 has 17 amino acids. The germline V gene encodes CDR1 SGHAT and CDR2 FQNNGV. CDR3 region: CASSATSGSGGTGELFF. DNA of the CDR3: TGTGCCAGCAGCGCGACTAGCGGGAGCGGCGGCACCGGGGAGCTGTTTTTT.

CDR3: CASSQNPRGLKGNTIYF. DNA for the CDR3: TGCGCCAGCAGCCAAAACCCCAGGGGGTTAAAAGGAAACACCATATATTTT. This chain links TRBV4-1 with TRBJ1-3, with 7 bases lining up with TRBD1. Looked up from germline, CDR1 is MGHRA and CDR2 is YSYEKL. The J segment lost 4 bases and the V segment lost 2 bases, leaving 11 bases of the junction unmatched. The length of the CDR3 is 17 residues.

About this clone: This same CDR3 is encoded by further DNA sequences in the sample. CDR3 region: CASSLGQGNEQFF. The CDR3 DNA sequence: TGCGCCAGCAGCTTAGGACAGGGAAATGAGCAGTTCTTC. The J gene is TRBJ2-1, the V gene TRBV5-1, with 8 bases lining up with TRBD1. CDR3 length equals 13 residues. CDR1 and CDR2 (germline): SGHRS, YFSETQ. V gave up 2 bases and J gave up 7 bases; unmatched junction bases: 2. The full variable domain, with the rest looked up from reference TRBV5-1 and TRBJ2-1, is KAGVTQTPRYLIKTRGQQVTLSCSPISGHRSVSWYQQTPGQGLQFLFEYFSETQRNKGNFPGRFSGRQFSNSRSEMNVSTLELGDSALYLCASSLGQGNEQFFGPGTRLTVL.

V usage is TRBV19 and J usage is TRBJ2-3; D perhaps matches TRBD2 (5 bases). This CDR3 is 15 amino acids long. V shed 8 bases and J shed 1 base, with 16 bases lying between them. Germline-derived CDR1 and CDR2 are LNHDA and SQIVND (reference sequence). In DNA, the CDR3 is TGTGCCAGTGCTGACCGTAGCGATGGCACAGATACGCAGTATTTT. Protein: CASADRSDGTDTQYF.

This clone was seen just once. J is TRBJ1-5 and V is TRBV19; unclear D gene. Trimming stripped 3 bases from V and 6 bases from J, with 12 bases between. The CDR3 spans 14 residues. The germline CDR1 and CDR2 sequences are LNHDA and SQIVND (reference sequence). The CDR3 is CASSITRPSQPQHF. The DNA for the CDR3 is TGTGCCAGTAGTATCACCAGGCCAAGTCAGCCCCAGCATTTT.

This clone was detected once. The genes are TRBV7-2 and TRBJ2-5; 12 positions agree with TRBD2. Trimming cost V 3 bases and J 2 bases; bases outside gene matches: 4. The V gene's germline CDR1 is SGHTA and CDR2 FQGNSA. The CDR3 runs to 16 residues. The chain's CDR3 is CASSFIGTSGQETQYF. CDR3 nucleotide sequence: TGTGCCAGCAGCTTTATCGGGACTAGCGGGCAAGAGACCCAGTACTTC.

The V call is TRBV15, the J call TRBJ1-5; D possibly corresponds to TRBD1 (6 bases). Germline V lookup: CDR1 LNHNV, CDR2 YYDKDF (reference sequence). V lost 0 bases, J lost 7 bases, and 10 bases lay in between. The CDR3 runs to 14 residues. DNA for the CDR3: TGTGCCACCAGCAGAGACAGGGGTACGCAGCCCCAGCATTTT. It specifies CATSRDRGTQPQHF.

This clone was observed many times. The gene calls are TRBV11-2 and TRBJ1-1; D gene uncertain. The V gene's germline CDR1 is SGHAT and CDR2 FQNNGV. CDR3 size: 16 residues. V lost 4 bases and J 3 bases, leaving 18 bases between the germline ends. The CDR3 loop reads CASSSPEWIRDTEAFF. The CDR3 DNA is TGTGCCAGCAGCTCCCCTGAGTGGATTCGGGACACTGAAGCTTTCTTT.

The chain combines TRBV5-1 with TRBJ2-3; D is uncertain. Trimming left V 5 bases short and J 0 bases short, with 7 bases between. The CDR3 spans 13 residues. Germline loops: CDR1 SGHRS, CDR2 YFSETQ. CDR3 bases: TGCGCCAGCAGTCCCATTAGCACAGATACGCAGTATTTT. The encoded protein is CASSPISTDTQYF.

The J gene is TRBJ1-4, the V gene TRBV4-1; possible D gene TRBD1, 6 bases. This CDR3 region has 16 residues. The germline V gene encodes CDR1 MGHRA and CDR2 YSYEKL. Trimming removed 5 bases from V and 5 bases from J, with 18 bases in between. The CDR3 nucleotides read TGCGCCAGCAGCTCCCGAGTCTCACAGGGAAATGAAAAACTGTTTTTT. Its translation: CASSSRVSQGNEKLFF.

The CDR3 bases are TGTGCCACCAGCATGGGACCAAACAATGAGCAGTTCTTC. Protein product: CATSMGPNNEQFF. The gene calls are TRBV15 and TRBJ2-1; perhaps D is TRBD1 or TRBD2 (5 bases each). Germline lookup yields CDR1 LNHNV and CDR2 YYDKDF (reference sequence). This CDR3 has 13 residues. Trimming left V 4 bases short and J 5 bases short, with 9 bases between. The full variable domain, rest sourced from reference TRBV15 and TRBJ2-1, is DAMVIQNPRYQVTQFGKPVTLSCSQTLNHNVMYWYQQKSSQAPKLLFHYYDKDFNNEADTPDNFQSRRPNTSFCFLDIRSPGLGDTAMYLCATSMGPNNEQFFGPGTRLTVL.

This clone was recorded at least ten times. V usage is TRBV19 and J usage is TRBJ2-5; 12 nucleotides line up with TRBD2. Germline V gives CDR1 LNHDA, CDR2 SQIVND (reference sequence). The length of the CDR3 is 19 residues. Trimming at V came to 5 bases and at J to 1 base, leaving 14 bases not matched to a gene. The DNA of the CDR3 is TGTGCCAGTAGTGGGGGGGGACTAGCGGGTCCCGGAGGCCAAGAGACCCAGTACTTC. Translation gives CASSGGGLAGPGGQETQYF. Full variable domain (remainder filled in from reference TRBV19 and TRBJ2-5): DGGITQSPKYLFRKEGQNVTLSCEQNLNHDAMYWYRQDPGQGLRLIYYSQIVNDFQKGDIAEGYSVSREKKESFPLTVTSAQKNPTAFYLCASSGGGLAGPGGQETQYFGPGTRLLVL.

The chain combines TRBV27 with TRBJ1-5; 7 bases fit TRBD1. V gave up 10 bases and J gave up 3 bases; unmatched junction bases: 6. CDR3 size: 13 residues. Germline loops: CDR1 MNHEY, CDR2 SMNVEV (reference sequence). CDR3 region: CATSQGYNQPQHF. CDR3 coding DNA: TGTGCCACATCACAGGGGTACAATCAGCCCCAGCATTTT.

The V and J genes are TRBV2 and TRBJ2-3, with 14 bases that match TRBD2. V was clipped by 5 bases and J by 5 bases; unmatched bases: 6. The CDR3 extends over 16 amino acids. CDR1 and CDR2 (germline): SNHLY, FYNNEI. For the CDR3, the DNA is TGTGCCAGCAGTCACGGGACTAGCGGGAGTTTAGATACGCAGTATTTT. This gives the protein CASSHGTSGSLDTQYF. Using reference TRBV2 and TRBJ2-3 for the parts outside the CDR3, the full variable domain is EPEVTQTPSHQVTQMGQEVILRCVPISNHLYFYWYRQILGQKVEFLVSFYNNEISEKSEIFDDQFSVERPDGSNFTLKIRSTKLEDSAMYFCASSHGTSGSLDTQYFGPGTRLTVL.

This chain uses TRBV7-3 with TRBJ2-2; 7 bases map to TRBD1. CDR3 length: 15 residues. Germline assignment: CDR1 SGHTA and CDR2 FQGTGA. Trimming cost V 5 bases and J 4 bases; bases outside gene matches: 7. CDR3 loop: CASSPDRVVTGELFF. In DNA form, the CDR3 reads TGTGCCAGCAGCCCAGACAGGGTAGTCACCGGGGAGCTGTTTTTT.

The J gene is TRBJ1-5, the V gene TRBV18; 7 bases are shared with TRBD1. This CDR3 is built from 15 residues. V lost 6 bases to trimming and J lost 7 bases; unmatched junction nucleotides: 12. Germline CDR1 reads KGHSH; CDR2 reads LQKENI. The DNA for the CDR3 is TGTGCCAGCTCTCTGGGACAGTCCCCCGGGCAGCCCCAGCATTTT. Amino acid sequence: CASSLGQSPGQPQHF.

The chain joins TRBV7-6 to TRBJ2-7, with D possibly matching TRBD1 (6 bases). Germline-derived CDR1 and CDR2 are SGHVS and FNYEAQ. With 5 bases removed from V and 3 bases from J, the gap between germline ends came to 11 bases. The CDR3 covers 13 residues. The chain's CDR3 is CASSRQQGYEQYF. The CDR3 nucleotides read TGTGCCAGCAGCCGCCAACAGGGCTACGAGCAGTACTTC.

About this clone itself: The same CDR3 can be traced to other DNA sequences in this sample. This chain uses TRBV9 with TRBJ2-1, with D possibly matching TRBD2 (6 bases). The CDR3 contains 14 residues. The V end was cut by 0 bases, the J end by 7 bases, with 11 bases between. Germline V gene sequence: CDR1 SGDLS, CDR2 YYNGEE. CDR3 region: CASSVGLAVNEQFF. The CDR3 bases are TGTGCCAGCAGCGTAGGGTTAGCGGTTAATGAGCAGTTCTTC.